These T cell receptor beta chains were read from a single sample in a study of T cell responses to AZD1222 COVID-19 vaccine. Clones were sequenced by immunoSEQ multiplex PCR, and TCRdb holds only the in-frame ones, with some missing. This table has about 97,000 clones, about 88% appearing once. The sequences come from peripheral blood, collected on day 0 of AZD1222 vaccination. The receptors originated from an adult in good health. The CDR3 runs from the conserved cysteine through the conserved F or W. A D gene is named only where the DNA matches it firmly. Expanded clones get a size class; other rows say once, few or many, or leave the size out.

DNA: TGCGCCAGCAGCTCGTCGACAGGCCTGAACACTGAAGCTTTCTTT
CDR3: CASSSSTGLNTEAFF
D: NA
size: NA
length: 15
V: TRBV5-1
J: TRBJ1-1

DNA: TGCGCCAGCAGGGCGACAGGGGTTAACGAGCAGTACTTC
CDR3: CASRATGVNEQYF
D: TRBD1
size: NA
length: 13
V: TRBV5-1
J: TRBJ2-7

DNA: TGTGCCAGCAGTCCTACAGGGGTCGAGCAGTACTTC
CDR3: CASSPTGVEQYF
D: TRBD1
size: once
length: 12
V: TRBV12-3/TRBV12-4
J: TRBJ2-7

DNA: TGTGCCAGCTCACCAAGGCAGACTCAGAACACCGGGGAGCTGTTTTTT
CDR3: CASSPRQTQNTGELFF
D: NA
size: few
length: 16
V: TRBV18
J: TRBJ2-2

DNA: TGCGCCAGCAGCCATGGGGTCGGGACAGGTTATAATTCACCCCTCCACTTT
CDR3: CASSHGVGTGYNSPLHF
D: TRBD1
size: NA
length: 17
V: TRBV4-1
J: TRBJ1-6

DNA: TGTGCCAGCAGTGAGCGGGGGATATATGGCTACACCTTC
CDR3: CASSERGIYGYTF
D: NA
size: NA
length: 13
V: TRBV2
J: TRBJ1-2

DNA: TGTGCCAGCATCGGACTAGCGGGGGGGGAAAACATTCAGTACTTC
CDR3: CASIGLAGGENIQYF
D: TRBD2
size: NA
length: 15
V: TRBV6-5
J: TRBJ2-4

DNA: TGTGCCAGCAGCCGGTGGGGGCCCTATTCGGCTTTCTTT
CDR3: CASSRWGPYSAFF
D: NA
size: NA
length: 13
V: TRBV28
J: TRBJ1-1

DNA: TGCGCCAGCAGAGGTCCCCTCTTGAACACTGAAGCTTTCTTT
CDR3: CASRGPLLNTEAFF
D: NA
size: NA
length: 14
V: TRBV4-1
J: TRBJ1-1

DNA: TGTGCCATCAGGGGACAGGAGAATGAAAAACTGTTTTTT
CDR3: CAIRGQENEKLFF
D: TRBD1
size: NA
length: 13
V: TRBV10-3
J: TRBJ1-4

DNA: TGTGCCAGCAGCCGAGCGACAGGGACTAACTATGGCTACACCTTC
CDR3: CASSRATGTNYGYTF
D: TRBD1
size: NA
length: 15
V: TRBV5-4
J: TRBJ1-2

DNA: TGTGCCAGCTCACTCTCCGGGGTAGAGCAGTACTTC
CDR3: CASSLSGVEQYF
D: NA
size: few
length: 12
V: TRBV18
J: TRBJ2-7

DNA: TGTGCCAGCAGCTTGTTGTCAGGGGAGGAGACCCAGTACTTC
CDR3: CASSLLSGEETQYF
D: NA
size: NA
length: 14
V: TRBV5-6
J: TRBJ2-5

DNA: TGTGCCAGCAGCTTAGCAAGACTCTCTGAAGCTTTCTTT
CDR3: CASSLARLSEAFF
D: NA
size: NA
length: 13
V: TRBV7-9
J: TRBJ1-1

DNA: TGCGCCAGCAGCTTGTTCGGGGGGAGCACAGATACGCAGTATTTT
CDR3: CASSLFGGSTDTQYF
D: TRBD2
size: once
length: 15
V: TRBV5-1
J: TRBJ2-3